The sequence of this T cell receptor beta chain was determined in a study of blood T cell repertoires in COVID-19. About the research overall: From T cells, B-cell-depleted T cells, or PBMCs came the material, which was cDNA or gDNA.

Repertoires were generated with immunoSEQ multiplex PCR, while TCRdb's copy carries only in-frame clones and drops some. The sample has nearly 250,000 clones, 86% seen once; the top ten hold over 5.5%. This clone came up a few times. The CDR3 has 15 residues. Trimming left V 3 bases short and J 5 bases short, with 19 bases between. CDR1 is DFQATT and CDR2 is SNEGSKA in the germline V gene (reference sequence). This sequence was found in a woman of 80 years or more with COVID-19, enrolled during active disease. The genes are TRBV20-1 and TRBJ2-5; D is unclear. Sample: peripheral blood. CDR3 sequence reads: CSASPIAISAETQYF. The DNA for the CDR3 is TGCAGTGCTAGTCCCATCGCCATCAGCGCGGAGACCCAGTACTTC.